This T cell receptor beta chain was recorded in a study of T cells in Graves' hyperthyroidism and ophthalmopathy. CDR3 length: 12 residues. Trimming shortened V by 3 bases and J by 8 bases, and 12 bases separated the two germline ends. Germline-derived CDR1 and CDR2 are DFQATT and SNEGSKA (reference sequence). This clonotype was observed at least ten times. Its antigen is undetermined. RNA transcripts yielded amplified TCR beta CDR3 regions. HTBI primers were the set used in a first-round RT-PCR of the TCR CDR3. In TCRdb, the multiplex PCR reads were re-called with MiXCR into one record per CDR3 protein. The table includes about 130,000 distinct CDR3 sequences, less than 25% detected once. Findings and limits, study-wide: It was a median 6.5 months before onset that the model predicted ophthalmopathy. Expanded thyroid clonotypes (above 0.001) were mostly also found in blood. Separating ophthalmopathy from stable hyperthyroidism was achieved by a 13 V-J model.

This TCR derives from a woman aged 45 to 65 with Graves' hyperthyroidism that later progressed to Graves' ophthalmopathy. The sample comprised blood. The chain employs TRBV20-1 and TRBJ2-3; D possibly matches TRBD1 or TRBD2 (5 bases each). The CDR3 coding sequence is TGCAGTGCTAGCTGGGGACCTGCTACGCAGTATTTT. Its translation is CSASWGPATQYF.